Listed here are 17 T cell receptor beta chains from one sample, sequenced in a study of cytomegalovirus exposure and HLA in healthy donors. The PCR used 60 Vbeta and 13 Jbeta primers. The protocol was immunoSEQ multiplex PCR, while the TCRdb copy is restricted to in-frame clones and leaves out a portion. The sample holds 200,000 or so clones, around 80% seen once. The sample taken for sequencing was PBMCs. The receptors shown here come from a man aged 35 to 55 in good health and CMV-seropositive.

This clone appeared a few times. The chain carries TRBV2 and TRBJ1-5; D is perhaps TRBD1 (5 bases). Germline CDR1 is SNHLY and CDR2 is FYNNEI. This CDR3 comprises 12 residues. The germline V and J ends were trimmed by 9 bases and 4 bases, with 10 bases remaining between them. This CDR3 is CARGGPNQPQHF. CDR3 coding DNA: TGTGCCAGGGGGGGTCCTAATCAGCCCCAGCATTTT.

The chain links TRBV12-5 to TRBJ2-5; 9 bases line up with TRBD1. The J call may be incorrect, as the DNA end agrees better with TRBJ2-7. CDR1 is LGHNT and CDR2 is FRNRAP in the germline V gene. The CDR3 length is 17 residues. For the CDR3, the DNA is TGTGCTAGTGGTTACCCGGGACAGGGTTCCCCCTCCTACGAGCAGTACTTC. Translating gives CASGYPGQGSPSYEQYF.

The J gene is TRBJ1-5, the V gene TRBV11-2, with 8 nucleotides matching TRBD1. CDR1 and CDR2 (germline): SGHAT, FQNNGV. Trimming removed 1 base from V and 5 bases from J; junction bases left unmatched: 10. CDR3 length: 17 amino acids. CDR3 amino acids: CASSLGAPAGGYQPQHF. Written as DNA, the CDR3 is TGTGCCAGCAGCTTAGGGGCACCGGCAGGGGGCTATCAGCCCCAGCATTTT.

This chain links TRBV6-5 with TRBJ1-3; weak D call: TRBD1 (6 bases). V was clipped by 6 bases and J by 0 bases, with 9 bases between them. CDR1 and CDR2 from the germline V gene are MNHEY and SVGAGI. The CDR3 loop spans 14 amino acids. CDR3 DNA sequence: TGTGCCAGCAGGAGGGGGAGCTCTGGAAACACCATATATTTT. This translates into CASRRGSSGNTIYF.

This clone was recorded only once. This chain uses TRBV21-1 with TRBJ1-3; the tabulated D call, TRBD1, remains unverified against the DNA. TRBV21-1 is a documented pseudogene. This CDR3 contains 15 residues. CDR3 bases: TGTGCCAGCAGCAGTCACAGGGGAGGTGGAAACACCATATATTTT. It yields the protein CASSSHRGGGNTIYF.

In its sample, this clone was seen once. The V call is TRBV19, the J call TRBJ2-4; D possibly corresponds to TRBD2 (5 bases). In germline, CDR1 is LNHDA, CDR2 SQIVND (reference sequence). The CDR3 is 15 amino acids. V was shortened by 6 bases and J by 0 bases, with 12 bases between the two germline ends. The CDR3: CASRGSPLAKNIQYF. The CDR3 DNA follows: TGTGCCAGTAGGGGGAGCCCTCTAGCCAAAAACATTCAGTACTTC.

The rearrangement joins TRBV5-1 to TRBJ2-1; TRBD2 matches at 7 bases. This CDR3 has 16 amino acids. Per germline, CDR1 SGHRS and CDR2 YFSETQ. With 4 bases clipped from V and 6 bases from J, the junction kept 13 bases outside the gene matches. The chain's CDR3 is CASSPFRAGDVNEQFF. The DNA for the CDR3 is TGCGCCAGCAGCCCATTCAGGGCGGGGGATGTCAATGAGCAGTTCTTC.

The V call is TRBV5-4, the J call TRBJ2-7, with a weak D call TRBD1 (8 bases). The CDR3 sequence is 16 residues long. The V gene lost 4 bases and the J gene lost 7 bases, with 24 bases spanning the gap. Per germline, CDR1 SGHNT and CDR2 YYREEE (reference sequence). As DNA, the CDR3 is TGTGCCAGCAGCACGGGGGGCAGGGGGTACAGGGGGGAGCAGTACTTC. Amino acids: CASSTGGRGYRGEQYF.

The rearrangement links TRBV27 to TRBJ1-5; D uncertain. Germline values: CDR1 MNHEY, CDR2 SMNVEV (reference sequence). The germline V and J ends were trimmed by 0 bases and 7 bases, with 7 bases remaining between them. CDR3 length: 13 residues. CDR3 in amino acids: CASSLSTAQPQHF. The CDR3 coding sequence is TGTGCCAGCAGTTTATCTACCGCGCAGCCCCAGCATTTT.

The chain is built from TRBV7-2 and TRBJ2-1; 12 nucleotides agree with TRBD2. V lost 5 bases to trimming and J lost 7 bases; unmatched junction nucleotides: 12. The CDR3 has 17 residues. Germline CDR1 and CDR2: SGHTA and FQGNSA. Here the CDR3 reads CASSPLRLAGAGNEQFF. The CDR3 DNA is TGTGCCAGCAGCCCCCTTCGACTAGCGGGGGCGGGGAATGAGCAGTTCTTC.

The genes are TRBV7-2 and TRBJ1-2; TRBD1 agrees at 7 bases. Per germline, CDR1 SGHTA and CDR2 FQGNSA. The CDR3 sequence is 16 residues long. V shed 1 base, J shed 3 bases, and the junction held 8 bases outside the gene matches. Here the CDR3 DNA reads TGTGCCAGCAGCTTAGTGGCGTCAGGGGGTGACTATGGCTACACCTTC. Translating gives CASSLVASGGDYGYTF.

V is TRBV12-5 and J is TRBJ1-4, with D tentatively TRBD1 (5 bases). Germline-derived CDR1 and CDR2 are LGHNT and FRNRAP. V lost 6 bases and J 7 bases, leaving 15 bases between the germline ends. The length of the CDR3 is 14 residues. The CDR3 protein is CASGSGLLGEKLFF. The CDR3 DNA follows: TGTGCTAGTGGGTCAGGGTTATTAGGTGAAAAACTGTTTTTT.

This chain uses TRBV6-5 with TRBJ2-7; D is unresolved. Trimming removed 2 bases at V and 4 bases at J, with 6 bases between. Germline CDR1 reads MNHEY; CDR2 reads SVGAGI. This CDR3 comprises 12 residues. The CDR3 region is CASSYNFYEQYF. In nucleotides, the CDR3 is TGTGCCAGCAGTTACAACTTTTACGAGCAGTACTTC.

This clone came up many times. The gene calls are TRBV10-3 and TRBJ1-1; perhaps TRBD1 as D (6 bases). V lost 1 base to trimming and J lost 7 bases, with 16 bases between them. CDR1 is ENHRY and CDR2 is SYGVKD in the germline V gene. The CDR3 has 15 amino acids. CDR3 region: CAISEWTAGGDEAFF. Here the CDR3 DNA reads TGTGCCATCAGTGAGTGGACAGCGGGGGGCGATGAAGCTTTCTTT.

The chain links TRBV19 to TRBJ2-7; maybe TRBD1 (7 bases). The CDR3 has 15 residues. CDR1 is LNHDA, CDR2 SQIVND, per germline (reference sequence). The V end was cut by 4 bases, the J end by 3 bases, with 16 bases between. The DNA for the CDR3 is TGTGCCAGTAGTACCAACTCAGGGGGGAGCTACGAGCAGTACTTC. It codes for CASSTNSGGSYEQYF. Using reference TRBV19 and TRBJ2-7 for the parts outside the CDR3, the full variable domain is DGGITQSPKYLFRKEGQNVTLSCEQNLNHDAMYWYRQDPGQGLRLIYYSQIVNDFQKGDIAEGYSVSREKKESFPLTVTSAQKNPTAFYLCASSTNSGGSYEQYFGPGTRLTVT.

CDR3 bases: TGTGCCAGCAGTGTGGCGCTAGTCACCGGGGAGCTGTTTTTT. Translating it yields CASSVALVTGELFF. The chain is built from TRBV27 and TRBJ2-2, with D hard to call. Per germline, CDR1 MNHEY and CDR2 SMNVEV (reference sequence). The CDR3 runs 14 residues. Trimming stripped 5 bases from V and 4 bases from J, with 11 bases between.

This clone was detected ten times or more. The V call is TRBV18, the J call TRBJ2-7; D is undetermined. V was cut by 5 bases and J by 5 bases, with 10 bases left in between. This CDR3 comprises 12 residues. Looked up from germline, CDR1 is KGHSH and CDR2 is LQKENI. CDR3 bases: TGTGCCAGCTCAGGGTATGGAGACGAGCAGTACTTC. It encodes CASSGYGDEQYF.